These 5 T cell receptor beta chains originate from one sample sequenced in a study of blood T cell repertoires in COVID-19. Data came from immunoSEQ multiplex PCR; TCRdb stores just in-frame clones and leaves some out. The sample has around 250,000 clones, 80% to 90% seen once. Sample: peripheral blood. The receptor source for this set is a woman aged 35 to 49 who had recovered from COVID-19.

The rearrangement joins TRBV9 to TRBJ2-4; D might be TRBD1 (6 bases). V was cut by 3 bases and J by 7 bases, with 14 bases left in between. Germline-derived CDR1 and CDR2 are SGDLS and YYNGEE. The CDR3 is 14 residues long. The CDR3 nucleotides read TGTGCCAGCAGCGGAACGGACAGCGGCAACATTCAGTACTTC. Encoded protein: CASSGTDSGNIQYF. Together with reference TRBV9 and TRBJ2-4, the CDR3 gives the full variable domain: DSGVTQTPKHLITATGQRVTLRCSPRSGDLSVYWYQQSLDQGLQFLIQYYNGEERAKGNILERFSAQQFPDLHSELNLSSLELGDSALYFCASSGTDSGNIQYFGAGTRLSVL.

The rearrangement joins TRBV21-1 to TRBJ2-1; TRBD1, the table's D call, was not compared with the DNA. TRBV21-1 corresponds to a pseudogene. This CDR3 contains 20 residues. CDR3: CASSKSKVRHKDRSYNEQFF. CDR3 sequence (DNA): TGTGCCAGCAGCAAATCTAAAGTACGACATAAAGATCGCTCCTACAATGAGCAGTTCTTC.

This chain links TRBV9 with TRBJ2-5; a weak D match, TRBD2 (7 bases). CDR1 SGDLS and CDR2 YYNGEE come from the germline V gene. The CDR3 consists of 14 residues. Deletions cut 2 bases from V and 2 bases from J, with 10 bases between. The CDR3 DNA reads TGTGCCAGCAGCGTGGGGGGGCTACAAGAGACCCAGTACTTC. This translates into CASSVGGLQETQYF.

The rearrangement links TRBV6-1 to TRBJ1-6; unclear D gene. CDR1 is MNHNS, CDR2 SASEGT, per germline. This CDR3 comprises 15 residues. V lost 2 bases and J lost 8, with 13 bases in between. In DNA, the CDR3 is TGTGCCAGCAGTGAAATCGTTTGGAGGGATTCACCCCTCCACTTT. Its translation: CASSEIVWRDSPLHF.

CDR3 coding DNA: TGTGCCAGCAGCCCCTTCCATCGGGGGGGCATAACTGAAGCTTTCTTT. Translated, it gives CASSPFHRGGITEAFF. The V call is TRBV9, the J call TRBJ1-1, with D perhaps matching TRBD1 (6 bases). The germline V gene encodes CDR1 SGDLS and CDR2 YYNGEE. Trimming took off 4 bases at V and 5 bases at J, with 21 bases between the two ends. The CDR3 runs 16 residues.